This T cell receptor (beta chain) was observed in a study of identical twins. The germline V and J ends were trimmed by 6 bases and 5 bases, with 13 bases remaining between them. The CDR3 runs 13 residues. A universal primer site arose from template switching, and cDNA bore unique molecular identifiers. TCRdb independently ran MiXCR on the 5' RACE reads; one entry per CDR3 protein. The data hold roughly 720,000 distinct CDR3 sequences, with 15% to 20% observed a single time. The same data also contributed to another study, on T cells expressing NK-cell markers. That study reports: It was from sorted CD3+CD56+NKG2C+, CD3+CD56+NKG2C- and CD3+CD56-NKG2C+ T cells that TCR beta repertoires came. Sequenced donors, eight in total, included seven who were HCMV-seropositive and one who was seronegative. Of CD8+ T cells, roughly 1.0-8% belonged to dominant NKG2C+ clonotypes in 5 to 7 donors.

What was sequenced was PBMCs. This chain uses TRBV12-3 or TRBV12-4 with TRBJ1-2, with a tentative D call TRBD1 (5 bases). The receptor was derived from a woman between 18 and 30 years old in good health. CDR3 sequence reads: CASSRGGVYGYTF. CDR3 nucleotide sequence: TGTGCCAGCAGCCGGGGGGGGGTTTATGGCTACACCTTC.